The rows below give T cell receptor beta chains drawn from one sample of a study of blood T cell repertoires in COVID-19. Some clones are missing from TCRdb's copy, which holds only in-frame ones; the method was immunoSEQ multiplex PCR. The sample has approximately 100,000 clones; approximately 84% are singletons. Source material: peripheral blood. These receptor sequences come from a man in his sixties with acute or convalescent COVID-19. Each CDR3 is given with its conserved first and last residue. The D gene is left open where the match is weak. Part of the rows lack a size; the others show once, few, many or a class for expanded clones.

clone_size j_call v_call cdr3_length d_call cdr3_aa cdr3_nt
NA TRBJ2-7 TRBV5-4 15 NA CASSPGVRGGHEQYF TGTGCCAGCAGCCCCGGAGTGCGCGGGGGCCACGAGCAGTACTTC
NA TRBJ2-1 TRBV18 19 TRBD2 CASSTTSGRVVRAYNEQFF TGTGCCAGCTCAACGACTAGCGGGAGAGTAGTCCGCGCCTACAATGAGCAGTTCTTC
NA TRBJ1-1 TRBV30 13 NA CAWSVRRGTEAFF TGTGCCTGGAGTGTACGGCGGGGCACTGAAGCTTTCTTT
NA TRBJ1-5 TRBV2 14 NA CASSETGGNQPQHF TGTGCCAGCAGTGAGACCGGGGGCAATCAGCCCCAGCATTTT
NA TRBJ1-2 TRBV5-1 16 TRBD1 CASSLGQGTPIAGYTF TGCGCCAGCAGCTTGGGACAGGGGACCCCTATTGCCGGCTACACCTTC
NA TRBJ2-2 TRBV7-2 17 TRBD2 CASSPPGLAAGTGELFF TGTGCCAGCAGCCCCCCCGGCCTAGCGGCCGGCACCGGGGAGCTGTTTTTT
NA TRBJ2-7 TRBV24-1 13 NA CATSDTTAYEQYF TGTGCCACCAGTGACACGACAGCCTACGAGCAGTACTTC
NA TRBJ2-1 TRBV21-1 17 NA CASSNPPLAGVNNEQFF TGTGCCAGCAGCAACCCGCCCCTAGCGGGAGTTAACAATGAGCAGTTCTTC
NA TRBJ1-2 TRBV15 13 TRBD1 CATSRGTGDGYTF TGTGCCACCAGCAGAGGGACAGGGGATGGCTACACCTTC
NA TRBJ2-3 TRBV9 15 TRBD1 CASSAGTGGTDTQYF TGTGCCAGCAGCGCGGGGACAGGGGGCACAGATACGCAGTATTTT
NA TRBJ2-6 TRBV5-4 16 NA CASSLPRPGGANVLTF TGTGCCAGCAGCTTGCCCAGACCGGGAGGGGCCAACGTCCTGACTTTC
NA TRBJ1-3 TRBV30 12 NA CAFGTSGNTIYF TGTGCCTTTGGGACTTCTGGAAACACCATATATTTT
once TRBJ1-5 TRBV4-2 14 TRBD1 CASSPGQVGQPQHF TGTGCCAGCAGCCCCGGACAGGTTGGGCAGCCCCAGCATTTT
once TRBJ1-5 TRBV12-3/TRBV12-4 12 TRBD1 CASSDRDQPQHF TGTGCCAGCAGTGACAGGGATCAGCCCCAGCATTTT
NA TRBJ1-2 TRBV7-3 12 NA CASSSSGGGYTF TGTGCCAGCAGCTCTAGCGGTGGGGGCTACACCTTC
NA TRBJ2-2 TRBV25-1 16 TRBD2 CASSELRREASGELFF TGTGCCAGCAGTGAATTACGGCGGGAGGCTTCCGGGGAGCTGTTTTTT
NA TRBJ1-5 TRBV30 17 TRBD1 CAWSPHSGTGVHQPQHF TGTGCCTGGAGTCCACACTCCGGGACAGGGGTTCACCAGCCCCAGCATTTT
NA TRBJ2-6 TRBV5-1 15 NA CASAISGAGANVLTF TGCGCCAGCGCGATTTCAGGGGCTGGGGCCAACGTCCTGACTTTC
NA TRBJ2-3 TRBV7-2 14 TRBD1 CASSPGQGSDTQYF TGTGCCAGCAGCCCGGGACAGGGATCAGATACGCAGTATTTT
NA TRBJ1-6 TRBV2 14 NA CASRRVEQHSPLHF TGTGCCAGCAGGAGAGTGGAGCAACATTCACCCCTCCACTTT
NA TRBJ2-7 TRBV20-1 15 TRBD1 CSASGSGTGLYEQYF TGCAGTGCCAGTGGGTCCGGGACAGGGTTATACGAGCAGTACTTC
NA TRBJ2-7 TRBV6-5 16 TRBD2 CASSSLTSGKLYEQYF TGTGCCAGCAGTTCCCTGACTAGCGGAAAACTCTACGAGCAGTACTTC
NA TRBJ2-3 TRBV3-1/TRBV3-2 15 NA CASSLHGGKVDTQYF TGTGCCAGCAGCCTCCACGGGGGAAAGGTGGATACGCAGTATTTT
NA TRBJ1-2 TRBV19 14 NA CASSIRTENYGYTF TGTGCCAGTAGTATTCGTACAGAGAACTATGGCTACACCTTC
NA TRBJ2-1 TRBV24-1 17 TRBD2 CATSDLTGRDSSGLQFF TGTGCCACCAGTGATTTGACCGGGCGAGATTCTAGCGGCTTGCAGTTCTTC
NA TRBJ1-4 TRBV2 15 TRBD1 CASSSQGAANEKLFF TGTGCCAGCAGTTCACAGGGGGCGGCTAATGAAAAACTGTTTTTT
NA TRBJ1-2 TRBV28 15 TRBD1 CASTYPTGGDYGYTF TGTGCCAGCACCTACCCGACAGGGGGTGACTATGGCTACACCTTC